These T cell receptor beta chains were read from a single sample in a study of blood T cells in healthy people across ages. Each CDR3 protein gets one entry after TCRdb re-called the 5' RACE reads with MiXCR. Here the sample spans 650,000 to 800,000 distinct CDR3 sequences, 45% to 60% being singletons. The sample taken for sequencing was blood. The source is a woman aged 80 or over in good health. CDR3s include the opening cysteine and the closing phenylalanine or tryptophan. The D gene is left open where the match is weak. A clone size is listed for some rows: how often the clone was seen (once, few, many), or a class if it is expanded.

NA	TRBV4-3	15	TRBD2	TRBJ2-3	CASSLTSGSPDTQYF	TGCGCCAGCAGCCTTACTAGCGGATCCCCAGATACGCAGTATTTT
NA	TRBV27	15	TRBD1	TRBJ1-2	CASRPTGGRSYGYTF	TGTGCCAGCAGGCCCACAGGGGGCCGGAGCTATGGCTACACCTTC
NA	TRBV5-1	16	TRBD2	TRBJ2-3	CASSLGGLAATDTRYF	TGCGCCAGCAGCTTGGGGGGACTAGCGGCAACAGATACGCGGTATTTT
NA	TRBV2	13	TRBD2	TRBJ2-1	CASTWRESNEQFF	TGTGCCAGCACCTGGCGGGAGAGCAATGAGCAGTTCTTC
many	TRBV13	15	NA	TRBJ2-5	CASSRASRVGETQYF	TGTGCCAGCAGCAGGGCGAGCAGGGTCGGAGAGACCCAGTACTTC
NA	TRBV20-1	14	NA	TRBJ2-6	CSAKQGLGANVLTF	TGCAGTGCTAAACAGGGTTTGGGGGCCAACGTCCTGACTTTC
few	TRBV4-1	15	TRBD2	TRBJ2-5	CASSPFSGGINEQYF	TGCGCCAGCAGCCCATTTAGCGGGGGTATCAATGAGCAGTACTTC
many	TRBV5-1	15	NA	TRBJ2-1	CASSATGGSYNEQFF	TGCGCCAGCAGCGCGACAGGAGGGTCCTACAATGAGCAGTTCTTC
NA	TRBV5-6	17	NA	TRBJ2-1	CASSSLGGSILRDEQFF	TGTGCCAGCAGCTCACTTGGGGGGTCAATCCTTAGGGATGAGCAGTTCTTC
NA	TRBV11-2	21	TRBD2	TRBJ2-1	CASSLGLPSPGRTSSVNEQFF	TGTGCCAGCAGCTTAGGGTTGCCGAGTCCTGGGAGGACTAGCTCGGTGAATGAGCAGTTCTTC